The source of this T cell receptor (beta chain) is a study of blood T cell repertoires in COVID-19. CDR3 size: 13 residues. Germline assignment: CDR1 LNHDA and CDR2 SQIVND (reference sequence). V dropped 3 bases and J dropped 10 bases, with 13 bases sitting between them. The assay was immunoSEQ multiplex PCR, and TCRdb's table has in-frame clones only and misses some. Of approximately 390,000 clones listed, 70% to 90% were seen once; the top ten hold more than 2%. The sequence was collected from a middle-aged woman with acute COVID-19. V is TRBV19 and J is TRBJ2-1; D is perhaps TRBD2 (6 bases). Sequenced: PBMCs or T cells enriched from blood (not recorded which). The CDR3 DNA reads as TGTGCCAGTAGTATCTCCCGCGGGGAGGAGCAGTTCTTC. This sequence encodes CASSISRGEEQFF.